Listed below are T cell receptor beta chains from one sample, sequenced in a study of T cells in Graves' hyperthyroidism and ophthalmopathy. In TCRdb, the multiplex PCR reads were re-called with MiXCR into one record per CDR3 protein. Here the sample spans hundreds of thousands of distinct CDR3 sequences, 38% being singletons. Sequencing input: blood. All receptors come from a man between 18 and 29 years old with Graves' hyperthyroidism. Each CDR3 is given with its conserved first and last residue. The order of the fields is J gene, D gene, V gene, clone size, CDR3 DNA, CDR3 protein. A D gene is named only where the DNA matches it firmly. A row's size may be missing; if present it is once, few, many or a size class.

>TRBJ1-1|TRBD1|TRBV10-3|many
TGTGCCATCAGTGAGTGGACAGGAAACACTGAAGCTTTCTTT
CAISEWTGNTEAFF
>TRBJ1-2|NA|TRBV14|few
TGTGCCAGCAGCCCCCGACGGGGGGATAATGGCTACACCTTC
CASSPRRGDNGYTF
>TRBJ1-6|TRBD1|TRBV2|NA
TGTGCCAGCAGTGGAGGGACAGGACTTTCACCCCTCCACTTT
CASSGGTGLSPLHF
>TRBJ1-1|NA|TRBV12-3/TRBV12-4|many
TGTGCCAGCAGTTTGGTCTTCACTGAAGCTTTCTTT
CASSLVFTEAFF
>TRBJ1-1|NA|TRBV12-3/TRBV12-4|few
TGTGCCAGCAGTTTATTAGACTACACTGAAGCTTTCTTT
CASSLLDYTEAFF
>TRBJ1-5|NA|TRBV10-3|few
TGTGCCAGCAGTTTATGGGGCGGTAGCAATCAGCCCCAGCATTTT
CASSLWGGSNQPQHF
>TRBJ2-5|NA|TRBV20-1|NA
TGCAGTGCTAGAGATAGGCAGGGGAGAGAGACCCAGTACTTC
CSARDRQGRETQYF
>TRBJ2-7|NA|TRBV20-1|once
TGCAGTGCTAGAGATGGACAGTACGAGCAGTACTTC
CSARDGQYEQYF
>TRBJ2-7|TRBD1|TRBV20-1|NA
TGCAGTGCTTTTTGGGGGACAGCCGAGCAGTACTTC
CSAFWGTAEQYF
>TRBJ2-7|TRBD1|TRBV7-2|NA
TGTGCCAGCAGCATAAAGCCCCTTCGGGACAGCTACGAGCAGTACTTC
CASSIKPLRDSYEQYF
>TRBJ1-6|NA|TRBV20-1|NA
TGCAGTGCTAGAGACGGGACGGTGCGCTTACCCAATTCACCCCTCCACTTT
CSARDGTVRLPNSPLHF
>TRBJ2-2|TRBD2|TRBV15|few
TGTGCCACCAGCCGGATGGCGGGAGCGAGAACGATAGAAGGGGAGCTGTTTTTT
CATSRMAGARTIEGELFF
>TRBJ1-5|NA|TRBV18|NA
TGTGCCAGCTCACCGGTGAGGGAAGGCAATCAGCCCCAGCATTTT
CASSPVREGNQPQHF
>TRBJ1-4|NA|TRBV20-1|NA
TGCAGTGCTAGACGGGGGCGCACTGAAAAACTGTTTTTT
CSARRGRTEKLFF
>TRBJ1-4|NA|TRBV4-1|NA
TGCGCCAGCAGCCAAGGGCTTGAACTGTTTTTT
CASSQGLELFF
>TRBJ1-2|NA|TRBV14|many
TGTGCCAGCAGGAGAGGGGGAGGCTATGGCTACACCTTC
CASRRGGGYGYTF
>TRBJ2-2|NA|TRBV10-3|many
TGTGCCATCCAGGGCGCAGGCGGGGAGCTGTTTTTT
CAIQGAGGELFF
>TRBJ2-2|NA|TRBV7-9|NA
TGCGCCAGCAGCCAAGATCGGGCATCCGCGAACACCGGGGAGCTGTTTTTT
CASSQDRASANTGELFF
>TRBJ1-6|NA|TRBV2|many
TGTGCCAGCAGTGAAGACCCGATCTCACCCCTCCACTTT
CASSEDPISPLHF
>TRBJ1-6|TRBD1|TRBV6-5|few
TGTGCCAGCAGCCCTAGCCACGGGACAGGGAATTCACCCCTCCACTTT
CASSPSHGTGNSPLHF
>TRBJ1-1|NA|TRBV3-1|NA
TGTGCCAGCAGCCCTACCTACGGTGAAGCTTTCTTT
CASSPTYGEAFF
>TRBJ2-7|NA|TRBV20-1|many
TGCAGTGCCCTCCCCGAGGGTAGCTCCTACGAGCAGTACTTC
CSALPEGSSYEQYF
>TRBJ2-7|NA|TRBV11-3|NA
TGTGCCAGCAGCAATTCGGGCAGGGACGGCACCTACGAGCAGTACTTC
CASSNSGRDGTYEQYF
>TRBJ2-7|TRBD1|TRBV5-6|few
TGTGCCAGCAGCTGGAGGACAGGGTACGAGCAGTACTTC
CASSWRTGYEQYF
>TRBJ1-2|NA|TRBV4-3|few
TGCGCCAGCAGCCAAGCGCTCCAGGAAGTTTATGGCTACACCTTC
CASSQALQEVYGYTF
>TRBJ2-5|TRBD1|TRBV7-8|few
TGTGCCAGCAGCTCAACGACAGGGTTCGGGGAGACCCAGTACTTC
CASSSTTGFGETQYF
>TRBJ2-5|NA|TRBV4-1|NA
TGTGCCAGCAGCCAAGCCGGGACGACTGCCGTAGAGACCCAGTACTTC
CASSQAGTTAVETQYF
>TRBJ2-7|NA|TRBV13|NA
TGCGCCAGCAGCCCCAACAGAGGATACGAGCAGTACTTC
CASSPNRGYEQYF
>TRBJ2-7|NA|TRBV20-1|few
TGCAGTGCTAGAGATATTAGCCAGGGGAGCGACGAGCAGTACTTC
CSARDISQGSDEQYF
>TRBJ2-2|TRBD2|TRBV9|few
TGTGCCAGCGAACGACTAGCGGGCACCGGGGAGCTGTTTTTT
CASERLAGTGELFF
>TRBJ1-1|NA|TRBV2|many
TGTGCCTCCCATTGGGGCTGGGAGGGCACTGAAGCTTTCTTT
CASHWGWEGTEAFF
>TRBJ2-5|NA|TRBV7-9|few
TGTGCCAGCAGCTCCTCTGGCAAGGGAGTCCAAGAGACCCAGTACTTC
CASSSSGKGVQETQYF
>TRBJ1-2|NA|TRBV12-3/TRBV12-4|many
TGTGCCAGCAGTTTAAGACACCTGAACTATGGCTACACCTTC
CASSLRHLNYGYTF
>TRBJ2-5|NA|TRBV6-1|NA
TGTGCCAGCAGTGAGGGGGAGCGGATGATCCAAGAGACCCAGTACTTC
CASSEGERMIQETQYF
>TRBJ1-2|NA|TRBV9|NA
TGTGCCAGCAGCGTACTGGGGGACTATGGCTACACCTTC
CASSVLGDYGYTF
>TRBJ1-6|TRBD1|TRBV2|NA
TGTGCCAGCGGAGATGGACAGGGGGCGAATTCACCCCTCCACTTT
CASGDGQGANSPLHF
>TRBJ1-1|NA|TRBV4-3|once
TGCGCCAGCAGCCCGCAAGAAGGGGGGTCCACTGAAGCTTTCTTT
CASSPQEGGSTEAFF
>TRBJ1-3|NA|TRBV5-1|few
TGCGCCAGCAGCTCTCTTATGGGAAACACCATATATTTT
CASSSLMGNTIYF